These 15 T cell receptor beta chains originate from one sample sequenced in a study of blood T cell repertoires in COVID-19. Sequencing used immunoSEQ multiplex PCR; TCRdb keeps in-frame clones, though not all of them. The sample holds 250,000 or so clones, around nine tenths seen once. Sequenced sample: peripheral blood. The source of these receptors is a woman aged 55 to 70 with acute or convalescent COVID-19.

The CDR3 sequence is CASSLEAGNQPQHF. CDR3 nucleotide sequence: TGTGCCAGCAGCTTAGAGGCGGGGAATCAGCCCCAGCATTTT. V gene TRBV7-9 combines with J gene TRBJ1-5, with unresolved D. Germline assignment: CDR1 SEHNR and CDR2 FQNEAQ (reference sequence). The CDR3 is made up of 14 amino acids. Deletions cut 1 base from V and 4 bases from J, with 8 bases between. The full variable domain, completed using reference TRBV7-9 and TRBJ1-5, is DTGVSQNPRHKITKRGQNVTFRCDPISEHNRLYWYRQTLGQGPEFLTYFQNEAQLEKSRLLSDRFSAERPKGSFSTLEIQRTEQGDSAMYLCASSLEAGNQPQHFGDGTRLSIL.

The chain couples TRBV2 to TRBJ2-7, with a tentative D call TRBD2 (6 bases). Germline V gene sequence: CDR1 SNHLY, CDR2 FYNNEI. V was clipped by 6 bases and J by 0 bases, with 21 bases between them. CDR3 length equals 17 residues. DNA of the CDR3: TGTGCCAGCAGCGGATGGGTTGGGGACTCCAGCTCCTACGAGCAGTACTTC. Translating gives CASSGWVGDSSSYEQYF. Combining the CDR3 with reference TRBV2 and TRBJ2-7 gives the whole variable domain EPEVTQTPSHQVTQMGQEVILRCVPISNHLYFYWYRQILGQKVEFLVSFYNNEISEKSEIFDDQFSVERPDGSNFTLKIRSTKLEDSAMYFCASSGWVGDSSSYEQYFGPGTRLTVT.

The chain is built from TRBV29-1 and TRBJ2-1; 8 bases are shared with TRBD2. Germline values: CDR1 SQVTM, CDR2 ANQGSEA. V was pared by 6 bases and J by 5 bases, with 9 bases of the junction left unmatched. This CDR3 spans 14 amino acids. The CDR3 region is CSVSQRGRNNEQFF. For the CDR3, the DNA is TGCAGCGTATCCCAGCGGGGGCGAAACAATGAGCAGTTCTTC.

The rearrangement uses TRBV3-1 (or the pseudogene TRBV3-2) and TRBJ2-1; 9 nucleotides align to TRBD2. The CDR3 length is 18 residues. CDR1 and CDR2 from the germline V gene are LGHDT and YNNKEL (reference sequence). Trimming removed 2 bases from V and 0 bases from J; junction bases left unmatched: 8. The CDR3 sequence: CASSQRGTSRSSYNEQFF. CDR3 bases: TGTGCCAGCAGCCAAAGGGGGACTAGCAGGAGCTCCTACAATGAGCAGTTCTTC.

V and J are TRBV3-1 (or the pseudogene TRBV3-2) and TRBJ1-4, with unresolved D. This CDR3 is 15 amino acids long. The V gene's germline CDR1 is LGHDT and CDR2 YNNKEL (reference sequence). Trimming cost V 0 bases and J 10 bases, with 15 bases left between them. CDR3 nucleotide sequence: TGTGCCAGCAGCCAAGATTTAACGGCCCAGGTAAAACTGTTTTTT. This encodes CASSQDLTAQVKLFF.

V and J are TRBV6-5 and TRBJ1-3, with 7 bases identical to TRBD1. CDR3 size: 14 residues. Germline assignment: CDR1 MNHEY and CDR2 SVGAGI. The trim removed 3 bases at V and 8 bases at J, leaving 7 bases unmatched. The CDR3 sequence: CASSYVQGVDTIYF. DNA of the CDR3: TGTGCCAGCAGTTATGTCCAGGGGGTAGACACCATATATTTT.

The genes are TRBV28 and TRBJ2-1; 9 bases line up with TRBD2. Germline trimming cut 3 bases from V and 12 bases from J; bases unmatched to any gene: 15. CDR3 size: 16 residues. CDR1 MDHEN and CDR2 SYDVKM come from the germline V gene. Here the CDR3 DNA reads TGTGCCAGCAGTTTGGAGCATAGCGGGAGCGGAGGGGGGCAGTTCTTC. It codes for CASSLEHSGSGGGQFF.

The V gene is TRBV5-7, the J gene TRBJ1-5; TRBD1 matches 10 bases. TRBV5-7 belongs to the ORF category, with a function that is uncertain. V was pared by 5 bases and J by 6 bases, with 17 bases of the junction left unmatched. The CDR3 sequence is 18 residues long. CDR3 residues: CASRSGTGDVFWSQPQHF. In DNA form, the CDR3 reads TGTGCCAGCAGATCTGGGACAGGGGATGTCTTTTGGAGTCAGCCCCAGCATTTT.

In regard to this clone: At one end, the junction sequence differs from germline, possibly due to a read error. The chain employs TRBV13 and TRBJ2-1, with 7 bases aligning to TRBD1. The germline gives CDR1 PRHDT, CDR2 FYEKMQ (reference sequence). This CDR3 is 17 amino acids long. The CDR3 sequence: CASSLGTGTADYNEQFF. The CDR3 DNA is TGTGCCAGCAGCCTAGGGACCGGGACAGCTGATTACAATGAGCAGTTCTTC.

The rearrangement uses TRBV19 and TRBJ1-2; TRBD1 agrees at 10 bases. The CDR3 is 12 amino acids. The trim removed 3 bases at V and 8 bases at J, leaving 0 bases unmatched. Germline assignment: CDR1 LNHDA and CDR2 SQIVND (reference sequence). The CDR3 loop reads CASSMTGGGYTF. DNA of the CDR3: TGTGCCAGTAGTATGACAGGGGGCGGCTACACCTTC.

The chain joins TRBV6-1 to TRBJ1-2; D gene ambiguous. Per the germline V gene, CDR1 is MNHNS and CDR2 is SASEGT. V was pared by 2 bases and J by 4 bases, with 11 bases between. CDR3 size: 14 residues. CDR3 sequence reads: CASSEPGILYGYTF. The CDR3 nucleotides read TGTGCCAGCAGTGAACCGGGAATCCTCTATGGCTACACCTTC.

This clone was seen once. The chain employs TRBV28 and TRBJ1-2, with TRBD1 matching 10 bases. This CDR3 region has 15 residues. CDR1 and CDR2 (germline): MDHEN, SYDVKM. V was clipped by 6 bases and J by 8 bases; unmatched bases: 12. The CDR3 is CASRRIRDRGGGYTF. The CDR3 DNA follows: TGTGCCAGCAGGAGAATCCGGGACAGGGGAGGAGGCTACACCTTC.

The chain employs TRBV28 and TRBJ2-4; no definite D call. V lost 3 bases and J lost 9, with 9 bases in between. The CDR3 is 12 residues long. Germline V gives CDR1 MDHEN, CDR2 SYDVKM. The CDR3 is CASSFLSSIQYF. The CDR3 region has the DNA TGTGCCAGCAGTTTCCTTTCGAGCATTCAGTACTTC.

This chain connects TRBV15 to TRBJ1-1, with 7 bases that match TRBD1. This CDR3 contains 14 residues. After removal of 5 bases from V and 1 base from J, the junction contained 4 bases not matched to a gene. Per germline, CDR1 LNHNV and CDR2 YYDKDF (reference sequence). The CDR3 spells CATSPAGGNTEAFF. The CDR3 DNA follows: TGTGCCACCAGCCCGGCAGGGGGGAACACTGAAGCTTTCTTT.

V gene TRBV5-1 combines with J gene TRBJ2-3, with TRBD2 as a possible D gene (7 bases). The CDR3 loop spans 15 amino acids. Germline V gene data show CDR1 as SGHRS and CDR2 as YFSETQ. Between the trimmed V and J ends, which lost 1 base and 2 bases, there was a span of 11 bases. CDR3 nucleotide sequence: TGCGCCAGCAGCTTGTGGGGGGGCTACACAGATACGCAGTATTTT. This encodes CASSLWGGYTDTQYF.